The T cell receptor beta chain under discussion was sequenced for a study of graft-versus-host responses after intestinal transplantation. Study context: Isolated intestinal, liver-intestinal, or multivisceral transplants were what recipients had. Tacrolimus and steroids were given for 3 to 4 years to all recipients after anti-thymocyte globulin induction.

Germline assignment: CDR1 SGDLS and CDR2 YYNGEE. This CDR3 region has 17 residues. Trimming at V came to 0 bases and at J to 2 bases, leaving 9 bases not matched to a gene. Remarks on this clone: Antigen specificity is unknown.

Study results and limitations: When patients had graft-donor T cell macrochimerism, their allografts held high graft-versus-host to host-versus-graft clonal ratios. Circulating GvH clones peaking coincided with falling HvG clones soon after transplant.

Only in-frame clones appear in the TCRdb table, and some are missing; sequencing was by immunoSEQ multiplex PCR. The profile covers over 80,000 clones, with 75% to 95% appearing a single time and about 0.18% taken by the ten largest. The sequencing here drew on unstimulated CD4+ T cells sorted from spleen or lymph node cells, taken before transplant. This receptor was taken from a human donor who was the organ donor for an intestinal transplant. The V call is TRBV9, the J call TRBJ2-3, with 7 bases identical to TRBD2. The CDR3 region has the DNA TGTGCCAGCAGCGTAGAAACCGGGACTACAATCACAGATACGCAGTATTTT. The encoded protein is CASSVETGTTITDTQYF. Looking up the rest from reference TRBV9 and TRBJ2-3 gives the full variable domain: DSGVTQTPKHLITATGQRVTLRCSPRSGDLSVYWYQQSLDQGLQFLIQYYNGEERAKGNILERFSAQQFPDLHSELNLSSLELGDSALYFCASSVETGTTITDTQYFGPGTRLTVL.